This T cell receptor (beta chain) was profiled in a study of blood T cells in healthy people across ages. Regarding the study as a whole: Long-lived and aged donors differed, with more naive CD4+ cells and higher diversity in the long-lived.

Germline CDR1 is ENHRY and CDR2 is SYGVKD. V trimming: 4 bases; J trimming: 4 bases; junction bases outside the gene matches: 4. CDR3 length: 14 residues. The second PCR ran about 6 to 12 cycles with a sample-barcoded 5' primer and J-beta primers. TCRdb ran MiXCR on the 5' RACE reads and lists one entry per CDR3 protein. The table shows about 1.5 million distinct CDR3 sequences, with around 40% occurring only once. As to this clonotype: Its antigen is unidentified.

This receptor was obtained from a woman in her late teens or twenties in good health. Sequenced input: blood. The gene calls are TRBV10-3 and TRBJ2-3; 8 bases align to TRBD2. CDR3: CAISGAGGADTQYF. In nucleotides, the CDR3 is TGTGCCATCAGTGGGGCGGGAGGCGCAGATACGCAGTATTTT.